What follows is one TCR beta chain and its context. The data are from a study of blood T cell repertoires in COVID-19. Study at large: Samples of COVID-19 (acute and convalescent) were obtained from the United States, Italy and Spain. PBMCs, B-cell-depleted T cells, or T cells provided the cDNA or gDNA that made up the material.

Data came from immunoSEQ multiplex PCR; TCRdb stores just in-frame clones and leaves some out. The sample includes 50,000 to 55,000 clones, about 90% seen only once; the top ten take more than 15%. The CDR3 runs 15 residues. Trimming removed 5 bases from V and 8 bases from J; junction bases left unmatched: 9. Germline V lookup: CDR1 PRHDT, CDR2 FYEKMQ (reference sequence). The rearrangement links TRBV13 to TRBJ2-1, with 10 bases identical to TRBD2. The specimen sequenced was peripheral blood. The clonotype comes from a human donor with active COVID-19. The donor label of this sample is uncertain. CDR3 in amino acids: CASSPSGGAFDEQFF. The CDR3 DNA reads TGTGCCAGCAGCCCCAGCGGGGGGGCCTTCGATGAGCAGTTCTTC.